The 17 T cell receptor beta chains below were found in one sample sequenced in a study of cytomegalovirus exposure and HLA in healthy donors. A multiplex PCR was run with 60 Vbeta primers and 13 Jbeta primers. Generated by immunoSEQ multiplex PCR, the TCRdb table keeps only in-frame clones and is missing some. The sample lists some 90,000 clones, roughly 74% occurring once. The material sequenced was PBMCs. All receptors derive from a woman between 65 and 79 years old in good health and CMV-seropositive.

CDR3 sequence: CASSTGAGGPSTDTQYF. The CDR3 nucleotides are TGTGCCAGCAGCACCGGGGCGGGGGGCCCGAGCACAGATACGCAGTATTTT. V usage is TRBV5-4 and J usage is TRBJ2-3; 8 nucleotides align to TRBD2. The V gene end was trimmed by 4 bases and the J gene end by 0 bases; junction bases not matched to a gene: 10. The CDR3 spans 17 residues. Germline CDR1 and CDR2: SGHNT and YYREEE (reference sequence).

The chain recombines TRBV7-3 with TRBJ2-2; TRBD2 matches at 13 bases. Germline trimming cut 5 bases from V and 4 bases from J; bases unmatched to any gene: 7. The germline CDR1 and CDR2 sequences are SGHTA and FQGTGA. The CDR3 is 17 residues long. The CDR3 reads CASSEGLAGAGTGELFF. CDR3 DNA sequence: TGTGCCAGCAGCGAAGGACTAGCGGGGGCGGGCACCGGGGAGCTGTTTTTT.

J is TRBJ2-1 and V is TRBV7-2; 7 bases line up with TRBD2. This CDR3 comprises 14 residues. CDR1 is SGHTA, CDR2 FQGNSA, per germline. Trimming at V came to 5 bases and at J to 3 bases, leaving 4 bases not matched to a gene. The CDR3 coding sequence is TGTGCCAGCAGCCCGGGACTATTCTACAATGAGCAGTTCTTC. Protein: CASSPGLFYNEQFF.

V usage is TRBV9 and J usage is TRBJ1-1; D is perhaps TRBD1 (5 bases). From germline, CDR1 is SGDLS and CDR2 YYNGEE. V was cut by 4 bases and J by 6 bases, with 10 bases left in between. The CDR3 contains 12 residues. The CDR3 spells CASSKWGAEAFF. The CDR3 DNA reads as TGTGCCAGCAGCAAGTGGGGGGCTGAAGCTTTCTTT.

The count of this clone is one. The rearrangement uses TRBV4-2 and TRBJ2-2; TRBD1 might be the D (6 bases). The DNA end lines up better with TRBJ1-3; the J call may be wrong. Germline-derived CDR1 and CDR2 are LGHNA and YNFKEQ. The CDR3 runs 16 residues. The CDR3 reads CASSQPGGASGNTIYF. The CDR3 bases are TGTGCCAGCAGCCAGCCGGGGGGGGCTTCTGGAAACACCATATATTTT.

The V and J genes are TRBV2 and TRBJ2-3; possible D gene TRBD1, 5 bases. This CDR3 is built from 13 residues. The germline V gene encodes CDR1 SNHLY and CDR2 FYNNEI. Trimming stripped 3 bases from V and 10 bases from J, with 14 bases between. The CDR3 nucleotides read TGTGCCAGCAGTGAGAGAGGCAGGGCCCCGCAGTATTTT. This sequence encodes CASSERGRAPQYF.

This chain joins TRBV10-3 and TRBJ2-1, with D possibly matching TRBD2 (6 bases). The CDR3 runs to 15 residues. V lost 2 bases and J lost 4, with 12 bases in between. Germline V gives CDR1 ENHRY, CDR2 SYGVKD. CDR3 amino acids: CAISERGLDYNEQFF. The CDR3 coding sequence is TGTGCCATCAGTGAGCGGGGACTGGATTACAATGAGCAGTTCTTC.

The chain couples TRBV6-5 to TRBJ2-7; D unresolved. The CDR3 has 13 amino acids. V was pared by 5 bases and J by 5 bases, with 13 bases between. From germline, CDR1 is MNHEY and CDR2 SVGAGI. The CDR3 loop reads CASSQTTSDEQYF. CDR3 nucleotide sequence: TGTGCCAGCAGTCAGACAACCTCGGACGAGCAGTACTTC.

The rearrangement links TRBV7-9 to TRBJ2-5, with D perhaps matching TRBD2 (6 bases). The CDR3 is made up of 14 amino acids. The ends were cut back, 1 base at V and 7 bases at J, with 13 bases in the middle. CDR1 is SEHNR, CDR2 FQNEAQ, per germline (reference sequence). The CDR3, as DNA: TGTGCCAGCAGCTTAGGGAGGGACTTGGGGACCCAGTACTTC. Protein sequence: CASSLGRDLGTQYF.

This clone was counted only a few times. The chain uses TRBV15 and TRBJ2-2; D uncertain. CDR1 and CDR2 from the germline V gene are LNHNV and YYDKDF (reference sequence). The V gene lost 0 bases and the J gene lost 7 bases, with 12 bases spanning the gap. The CDR3 sequence is 15 residues long. CDR3 bases: TGTGCCACCAGCAGAGATATAGTACAGCACGGGGAGCTGTTTTTT. Its protein product is CATSRDIVQHGELFF.

The V and J genes are TRBV19 and TRBJ1-1; TRBD1 is a possible D gene (5 bases). Germline CDR1 and CDR2: LNHDA and SQIVND (reference sequence). The CDR3 sequence is 13 residues long. Trimming removed 7 bases from V and 1 base from J, with 10 bases in between. The CDR3 nucleotides read TGTGCCAGTAAGCCCAGGGAGAACACTGAAGCTTTCTTT. This codes for CASKPRENTEAFF. The full variable domain, with the rest looked up from reference TRBV19 and TRBJ1-1, is DGGITQSPKYLFRKEGQNVTLSCEQNLNHDAMYWYRQDPGQGLRLIYYSQIVNDFQKGDIAEGYSVSREKKESFPLTVTSAQKNPTAFYLCASKPRENTEAFFGQGTRLTVV.

The chain carries TRBV7-8 and TRBJ1-1; TRBD1 agrees at 7 bases. Germline lookup yields CDR1 SGHVS and CDR2 FQNEAQ. The J segment lost 5 bases and the V segment lost 2 bases, leaving 5 bases of the junction unmatched. The CDR3 covers 14 residues. This CDR3 reads CASSLTGVDTEAFF. CDR3 bases: TGTGCCAGCAGCTTAACAGGGGTGGATACTGAAGCTTTCTTT.

The genes are TRBV27 and TRBJ2-7, with 13 bases aligning to TRBD2. CDR1 is MNHEY, CDR2 SMNVEV, per germline (reference sequence). The trim removed 3 bases at V and 2 bases at J, leaving 13 bases unmatched. CDR3 length: 19 residues. The CDR3 here is CASSFGQGGLAGAPYEQYF. CDR3 DNA sequence: TGTGCCAGCAGTTTTGGGCAGGGCGGACTAGCGGGAGCCCCCTACGAGCAGTACTTC.

This clone is a singleton in its sample. The J gene is TRBJ2-2, the V gene TRBV19; the D gene is possibly TRBD1 (6 bases). Germline V gene data show CDR1 as LNHDA and CDR2 as SQIVND (reference sequence). The CDR3 consists of 14 residues. The V gene lost 4 bases and the J gene lost 5 bases, with 11 bases spanning the gap. The CDR3 region has the DNA TGTGCCAGTAGTAAGAGACAGGCTACCGGGGAGCTGTTTTTT. Its translation: CASSKRQATGELFF.

The chain combines TRBV29-1 with TRBJ1-1, with TRBD1 matching 9 bases. The CDR3 has 13 residues. J gave up 4 bases and V 8 bases, and 8 bases lay outside the gene matches. CDR1 and CDR2 from the germline V gene are SQVTM and ANQGSEA. The CDR3 DNA reads as TGCAGCACCCGGGGACAGGGAGGCACTGAAGCTTTCTTT. As protein: CSTRGQGGTEAFF.

V gene TRBV7-9 combines with J gene TRBJ1-6; the match to TRBD1 covers 8 bases. The CDR3 sequence is 15 residues long. Germline CDR1 SEHNR, CDR2 FQNEAQ (reference sequence). The trim removed 5 bases at V and 8 bases at J, leaving 8 bases unmatched. CDR3 bases: TGTGCCAGCAGCCCCCGGGCAGGGGGCGATTCACCCCTCCACTTT. Encoded protein: CASSPRAGGDSPLHF.

This clone was seen a handful of times. The rearrangement joins TRBV28 to TRBJ2-5; D uncertain. The J call is uncertain, as TRBJ2-7 better fits the DNA end. Germline loops: CDR1 MDHEN, CDR2 SYDVKM. The CDR3 loop spans 12 amino acids. The CDR3 is CASSFLRYEQYF. CDR3 coding DNA: TGTGCCAGCAGTTTCCTCCGTTACGAGCAGTACTTC.